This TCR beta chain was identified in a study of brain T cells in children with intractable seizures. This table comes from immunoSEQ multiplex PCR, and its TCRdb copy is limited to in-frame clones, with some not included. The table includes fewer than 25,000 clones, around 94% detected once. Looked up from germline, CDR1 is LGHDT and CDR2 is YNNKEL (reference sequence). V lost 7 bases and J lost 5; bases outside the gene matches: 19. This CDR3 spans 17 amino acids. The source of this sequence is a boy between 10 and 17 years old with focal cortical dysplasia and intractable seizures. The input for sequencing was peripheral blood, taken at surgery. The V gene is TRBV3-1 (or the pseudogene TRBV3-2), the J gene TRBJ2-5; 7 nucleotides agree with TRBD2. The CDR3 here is CASTRFIPGGSLETQYF. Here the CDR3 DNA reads TGTGCCAGCACCCGCTTTATCCCCGGGGGGTCCCTTGAGACCCAGTACTTC.